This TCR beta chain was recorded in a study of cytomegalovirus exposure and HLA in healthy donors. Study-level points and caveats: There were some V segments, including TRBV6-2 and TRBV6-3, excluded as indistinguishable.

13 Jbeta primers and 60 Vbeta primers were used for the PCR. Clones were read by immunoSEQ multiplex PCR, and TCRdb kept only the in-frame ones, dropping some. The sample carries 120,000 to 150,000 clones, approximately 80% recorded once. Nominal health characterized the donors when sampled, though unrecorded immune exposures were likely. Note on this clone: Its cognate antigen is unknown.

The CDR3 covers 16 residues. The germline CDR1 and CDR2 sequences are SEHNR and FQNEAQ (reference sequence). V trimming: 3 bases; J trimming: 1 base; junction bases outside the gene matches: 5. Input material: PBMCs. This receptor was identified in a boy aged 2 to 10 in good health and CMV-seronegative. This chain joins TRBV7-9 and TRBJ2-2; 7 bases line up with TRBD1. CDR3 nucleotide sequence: TGTGCCAGCAGCTTCTTGACAGGGAGGAACACCGGGGAGCTGTTTTTT. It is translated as CASSFLTGRNTGELFF.